The next 14 T cell receptor beta chains were all read from a single sample in a study of CD8+CD57+ T cells in acquired aplastic anemia. It was genomic DNA that served as the template for profiling TCR beta VDJ and CDR3. TCRdb processed the reads anew with MiXCR; each CDR3 protein has one entry. The sample has some 47,000 distinct CDR3 sequences, around 73% seen once. The sample was sorted CD4+, CD8+, or CD8+CD57+ T cells (not recorded which) from PBMCs. The receptors derive from a human donor in good health, serving as a control.

The gene calls are TRBV19 and TRBJ1-5; D is uncertain. The CDR3 is 19 residues long. Germline values: CDR1 LNHDA, CDR2 SQIVND (reference sequence). V gave up 7 bases and J gave up 3 bases, with 28 bases separating them. The CDR3 protein is CASTPRAEASSVLNQPQHF. The CDR3 DNA follows: TGTGCCAGTACCCCCCGAGCTGAGGCCTCGAGTGTACTCAATCAGCCCCAGCATTTT.

This clonotype was counted many times. This chain uses TRBV5-8 with TRBJ1-5; D is undetermined. V was cut by 0 bases and J by 3 bases, with 7 bases left in between. In germline, CDR1 is SGHTS, CDR2 YDEGEE. CDR3 length: 14 residues. CDR3 bases: TGTGCCAGCAGCTTGGAACCGGACAATCAGCCCCAGCATTTT. Its translation is CASSLEPDNQPQHF.

This clonotype was seen only a few times. V gene TRBV10-3 combines with J gene TRBJ2-7, with 7 bases aligning to TRBD1. CDR3 length equals 15 residues. CDR1 is ENHRY, CDR2 SYGVKD, per germline. Trimming took 4 bases from V and 2 from J; bases not matched to a gene: 8. CDR3: CAISVTGTATYEQYF. CDR3 coding DNA: TGTGCCATCAGTGTTACGGGGACAGCTACCTACGAGCAGTACTTC.

V usage is TRBV15 and J usage is TRBJ1-6; the D is unclear. The CDR3 consists of 12 residues. Trimming stripped 0 bases from V and 7 bases from J, with 1 base between. From germline, CDR1 is LNHNV and CDR2 YYDKDF (reference sequence). The CDR3, as DNA: TGTGCCACCAGCAGAGAAAATTCACCCCTCCACTTT. This codes for CATSRENSPLHF.

V usage is TRBV20-1 and J usage is TRBJ2-7; D remains ambiguous. This CDR3 region has 15 residues. Germline V gene data show CDR1 as DFQATT and CDR2 as SNEGSKA (reference sequence). V lost 4 bases and J 7 bases, leaving 23 bases between the germline ends. The CDR3, as DNA: TGCAGTGCTACCCTCAATCAAGGGAAGACGCGGGAGCAGTACTTC. Its translation is CSATLNQGKTREQYF.

The V gene is TRBV6-4, the J gene TRBJ2-1, with a tentative D call TRBD2 (6 bases). The V gene's germline CDR1 is MRHNA and CDR2 SNTAGT. Between the trimmed V and J ends, which lost 5 bases and 8 bases, there was a span of 10 bases. The CDR3 loop spans 12 amino acids. CDR3 region: CASSYWGDEQFF. CDR3 DNA: TGTGCCAGCAGTTACTGGGGGGATGAGCAGTTCTTC.

The chain joins TRBV29-1 to TRBJ2-3; D is unresolved. The J call is doubtful: the DNA matches TRBJ2-7 better. The CDR3 loop spans 12 amino acids. Per the germline V gene, CDR1 is SQVTM and CDR2 is ANQGSEA. The CDR3 protein is CSVAFTPYEQYF. The CDR3 DNA follows: TGCAGCGTTGCGTTCACCCCCTACGAGCAGTACTTC.

The chain employs TRBV11-1 and TRBJ2-1, with 7 bases lining up with TRBD2. Germline CDR1 is SGHAT and CDR2 is FQDESV (reference sequence). V was pared by 3 bases and J by 0 bases, with 5 bases of the junction left unmatched. The CDR3 covers 16 residues. Written as DNA, the CDR3 is TGTGCCAGCAGCTTCTCAGCGGGGCCCTCCTACAATGAGCAGTTCTTC. Translated, it gives CASSFSAGPSYNEQFF. Full variable domain (rest looked up from reference TRBV11-1 and TRBJ2-1): EAEVAQSPRYKITEKSQAVAFWCDPISGHATLYWYRQILGQGPELLVQFQDESVVDDSQLPKDRFSAERLKGVDSTLKIQPAELGDSAMYLCASSFSAGPSYNEQFFGPGTRLTVL.

This clonotype was observed a few times. The chain couples TRBV29-1 to TRBJ1-1, with TRBD1 identical over 9 bases. Germline-derived CDR1 and CDR2 are SQVTM and ANQGSEA. V shed 7 bases, J shed 0 bases, and the junction held 12 bases outside the gene matches. The CDR3 length is 16 residues. This chain's CDR3 is CSGGTGKVGMNTEAFF. The DNA of the CDR3 is TGCAGCGGGGGGACAGGGAAGGTCGGAATGAACACTGAAGCTTTCTTT.

The rearrangement uses TRBV9 and TRBJ1-2; D gene unclear. The V gene lost 0 bases and the J gene lost 0 bases, with 3 bases spanning the gap. Per the germline V gene, CDR1 is SGDLS and CDR2 is YYNGEE. The CDR3 is made up of 13 amino acids. This chain's CDR3 is CASSVVPNYGYTF. The CDR3 DNA reads as TGTGCCAGCAGCGTAGTCCCTAACTATGGCTACACCTTC.

This clonotype was found many times. The chain combines TRBV4-1 with TRBJ2-1; the D gene is possibly TRBD1 (6 bases). Germline CDR1 MGHRA, CDR2 YSYEKL. The CDR3 is 15 residues long. V lost 6 bases and J 8 bases, leaving 20 bases between the germline ends. The CDR3 protein is CASRHLMQGLDEQFF. Written as DNA, the CDR3 is TGCGCCAGCAGACACCTTATGCAGGGGCTAGATGAGCAGTTCTTC.

The chain couples TRBV25-1 to TRBJ1-6; D perhaps matches TRBD1 (6 bases). The V end was cut by 8 bases, the J end by 5 bases, with 19 bases between. CDR3 size: 16 residues. Germline V gene sequence: CDR1 MGHDK, CDR2 SYGVNS. The CDR3 loop reads CASGDIDSKDNSPLHF. The CDR3 nucleotides are TGTGCCAGCGGGGACATTGACAGCAAAGATAATTCACCCCTCCACTTT.

The rearrangement links TRBV20-1 to TRBJ1-4; D not resolved. V lost 6 bases and J 3 bases, leaving 14 bases between the germline ends. Per the germline V gene, CDR1 is DFQATT and CDR2 is SNEGSKA (reference sequence). The CDR3 runs to 14 residues. CDR3 DNA sequence: TGCAGTGCCCTTGGCAGGTCTGCTAATGAAAAACTGTTTTTT. Translated, it gives CSALGRSANEKLFF.

A word on this clonotype: In this CDR3 the conserved last residue, phenylalanine or tryptophan, is missing, so a read error is likely. The J gene is TRBJ1-2, the V gene TRBV24-1, with 11 positions matching TRBD1. Trimming took 4 bases from V and 8 from J; bases not matched to a gene: 2. This CDR3 region has 13 residues. Germline CDR1 and CDR2: KGHDR and SFDVKD. For the CDR3, the DNA is TGTGCCACCAGTGAGGGGACAGGGGGAGGCTACACCTCC. Protein: CATSEGTGGGYTS.